A selection of T cell receptor beta chains follows, all from one sample in a study of T cell responses to AZD1222 COVID-19 vaccine. The assay was immunoSEQ multiplex PCR, and TCRdb's table has in-frame clones only and misses some. The sample has tens of thousands of clones; more than 75% are singletons. This material consisted of peripheral blood, taken on day 0 of AZD1222 vaccination. These receptors all come from an adult in good health. The CDR3 runs from the conserved cysteine through the conserved F or W. The D gene is left open where the match is weak. The size field is filled for only some rows; it gives once, few, many or a size class.

clone size,J gene,V gene,D gene,CDR3 length,CDR3 DNA,CDR3 protein
NA,TRBJ2-5,TRBV5-1,NA,17,TGCGCCAGCAGCTTGGTTCACCGGTCGAAGTTCACGGAGACCCAGTACTTC,CASSLVHRSKFTETQYF
once,TRBJ1-1,TRBV6-1,NA,18,TGTGCCAGCAGTGAACTTCTATGGGGGGGTCGACCGAACACTGAAGCTTTCTTT,CASSELLWGGRPNTEAFF
NA,TRBJ1-5,TRBV2,NA,12,TGTGCCAGCAGTGCAGGTGGCGGGCCCCAGCATTTT,CASSAGGGPQHF
NA,TRBJ1-3,TRBV6-5,NA,15,TGTGCCAGCAGTTTGAGTTTGGGCCCTGGAAACACCATATATTTT,CASSLSLGPGNTIYF
NA,TRBJ1-1,TRBV4-1,NA,14,TGCGCCAGCAGCCGAGATGACTTGAACACTGAAGCTTTCTTT,CASSRDDLNTEAFF
NA,TRBJ1-1,TRBV19,NA,13,TGTGCCAGTAGTACTGGACTTAACACTGAAGCTTTCTTT,CASSTGLNTEAFF
NA,TRBJ1-2,TRBV5-1,NA,12,TGCGCCAGCCAGTCCTCAGGCGACGGCTACACCTTC,CASQSSGDGYTF
NA,TRBJ1-1,TRBV6-5,NA,14,TGTGCCAGCTGCGTAAGCATCCAGGGCACTGAAGCTTTCTTT,CASCVSIQGTEAFF
NA,TRBJ1-2,TRBV6-2/TRBV6-3,NA,16,TGTGCCAGCAGTTACGGGACGGACTACCTTAACTATGGCTACACCTTC,CASSYGTDYLNYGYTF
once,TRBJ2-3,TRBV19,NA,13,TGTGCCAGTAGTCTATTCTTAGTTGATACGCAGTATTTT,CASSLFLVDTQYF
NA,TRBJ2-7,TRBV11-2,TRBD2,15,TGTGCCAGCAGCTTAGAAGCGGGAGGCTCCTACGAGCAGTACTTC,CASSLEAGGSYEQYF
NA,TRBJ2-1,TRBV6-2/TRBV6-3,NA,16,TGTGCCAGCAGTTACCCCACCGGGACGGGGTACAATGAGCAGTTCTTC,CASSYPTGTGYNEQFF
NA,TRBJ2-7,TRBV7-9,NA,13,TGTGCCAGCAGCTTGACTCCGACCTACGAGCAGTACTTC,CASSLTPTYEQYF
NA,TRBJ1-2,TRBV7-8,NA,15,TGTGCCAGCAGCTTAGGGACCTTGCACACTTATGGCTACACCTTC,CASSLGTLHTYGYTF
NA,TRBJ2-7,TRBV6-1,NA,15,TGTGCCAGCAGTGAAGCTTCCGGGGGCGAATACGAGCAGTACTTC,CASSEASGGEYEQYF
NA,TRBJ2-1,TRBV2,TRBD2,12,TGTGCCAGTGAGCGGGAGTTGAATGAGCAGTTCTTC,CASERELNEQFF
NA,TRBJ1-3,TRBV25-1,NA,12,TGTGCCAGCAGTGTTTCTGGAAACACCATATATTTT,CASSVSGNTIYF
NA,TRBJ1-1,TRBV7-9,NA,15,TGTGCCAGCAGTTTAAGAGGGGTCGGTATGAGTGAAGCTTTCTTT,CASSLRGVGMSEAFF
few,TRBJ2-2,TRBV2,TRBD2,15,TGTGCCAGTACCGGGACTAGCGGGATCACCGGGGAGCTGTTTTTT,CASTGTSGITGELFF
NA,TRBJ2-2,TRBV3-1/TRBV3-2,TRBD2,15,TGTGCCAGCAGCCCCGGGACTAGAAGGACCGGGGAGCTGTTTTTT,CASSPGTRRTGELFF
NA,TRBJ2-2,TRBV4-1,NA,16,TGCGCCAGCAGCCAAGCTACAGCCGCGAACACCGGGGAGCTGTTTTTT,CASSQATAANTGELFF
NA,TRBJ2-2,TRBV5-1,NA,13,TGCGCCAGCAGCTTGCAGTACACCGGGGAGCTGTTTTTT,CASSLQYTGELFF
NA,TRBJ1-2,TRBV2,NA,13,TGTGCCAGCAGTGACGACGGAGACTATGGCTACACCTTC,CASSDDGDYGYTF
NA,TRBJ1-1,TRBV18,TRBD1,16,TGTGCCAGCTCACCACCTGGGGCAGGGGGCGACACTGAAGCTTTCTTT,CASSPPGAGGDTEAFF
NA,TRBJ2-2,TRBV4-2,NA,15,TGTGCCAGCAGCCAAGATCCCTCGGGGGCCGGGGAGCTGTTTTTT,CASSQDPSGAGELFF
NA,TRBJ1-2,TRBV6-5,TRBD1,14,TGTGCCAGCAGCCGACAGGGCTTTACCTATGGCTACACCTTC,CASSRQGFTYGYTF
NA,TRBJ2-1,TRBV5-4,NA,14,TGTGCCAGCAGCCCCGTCGGGACTGGGAATGAGCAGTTCTTC,CASSPVGTGNEQFF
NA,TRBJ1-2,TRBV2,NA,15,TGTGCCAGCAGTGAGTGGCAGGGTCAAGGTTGGGACTACACCTTC,CASSEWQGQGWDYTF
NA,TRBJ2-1,TRBV7-7,NA,14,TGTGCCAGCAGCTTATCCCCGGACGTAAATGAGCAGTTCTTC,CASSLSPDVNEQFF
NA,TRBJ1-2,TRBV25-1,NA,15,TGTGCCAGCAGTGAATTAACAGCGAGCGACTATGGCTACACCTTC,CASSELTASDYGYTF
NA,TRBJ2-2,TRBV7-6,NA,14,TGTGCCAGCAGACAGGGCGCGAACACCGGGGAGCTGTTTTTT,CASRQGANTGELFF
NA,TRBJ2-3,TRBV30,NA,13,TGTGCCTGGAGTGTTTTTTGGGAGAATACGCAGTATTTT,CAWSVFWENTQYF
NA,TRBJ1-1,TRBV2,NA,12,TGTGCCAGCAGACAGGGTAACGCTGAAGCTTTCTTT,CASRQGNAEAFF
NA,TRBJ1-2,TRBV11-2,NA,14,TGTGCCAGCAGCTTGGCGAGGACTAACTATGGCTACACCTTC,CASSLARTNYGYTF
NA,TRBJ1-1,TRBV30,NA,13,TGTGCCTGGAGTGGGTGGGTGAACACTGAAGCTTTCTTT,CAWSGWVNTEAFF
NA,TRBJ1-5,TRBV19,NA,13,TGTGCCAGTAGTATAGATCTAGGTCAGCCCCAGCATTTT,CASSIDLGQPQHF
NA,TRBJ1-4,TRBV27,NA,15,TGTGCCAGCAGCCCGGTTGGAGGCCCTAATGAAAAACTGTTTTTT,CASSPVGGPNEKLFF
NA,TRBJ1-6,TRBV5-4,TRBD1,15,TGTGCCAGCAGCCCTAAGGGGGCAAGGAATTCACCCCTCCACTTT,CASSPKGARNSPLHF
NA,TRBJ1-4,TRBV30,NA,16,TGTGCCTGGAGTCCCTCCGGGGGGTTCGCAAATGAAAAACTGTTTTTT,CAWSPSGGFANEKLFF
once,TRBJ1-4,TRBV6-5,TRBD1,15,TGTGCCAGCAGATATACAGGGGGCGATCGGGAAAAACTGTTTTTT,CASRYTGGDREKLFF
NA,TRBJ1-1,TRBV6-1,NA,15,TGTGCCAGCAGTGAAGCAGCAGGGGCGACCACTGAAGCTTTCTTT,CASSEAAGATTEAFF
NA,TRBJ2-1,TRBV6-1,TRBD2,18,TGTGCCAGCAGTGAACCCGATAGCGGGAGATTACGGCACAATGAGCAGTTCTTC,CASSEPDSGRLRHNEQFF
NA,TRBJ2-1,TRBV5-5,TRBD2,14,TGTGCCAGCAGCTTCGGGACTAGTCTCAATGAGCAGTTCTTC,CASSFGTSLNEQFF
NA,TRBJ2-7,TRBV5-1,TRBD2,16,TGCGCCAGCAGCACTACTAGCGGGGGGACGTACTACGAGCAGTACTTC,CASSTTSGGTYYEQYF
NA,TRBJ2-7,TRBV11-3,NA,15,TGTGCCAGCAGCTCCCTAGACTCCCCCATCGGCGAGCAGTACTTC,CASSSLDSPIGEQYF
NA,TRBJ1-1,TRBV7-9,TRBD1,14,TGTGCCAGCAGCTTCGGACAGGTGGGCACTGAAGCTTTCTTT,CASSFGQVGTEAFF
NA,TRBJ2-3,TRBV2,TRBD2,12,TGTGCCAGCAGGCCTACTAGCGGAACGCAGTATTTT,CASRPTSGTQYF
NA,TRBJ2-1,TRBV2,NA,13,TGTGCCAGCAGCCAAAGGATCAGAGATGAGCAGTTCTTC,CASSQRIRDEQFF
NA,TRBJ2-7,TRBV11-3,TRBD2,14,TGTGCCAGCAGCTCTAGCGGGGGGCCCTACGAGCAGTACTTC,CASSSSGGPYEQYF
NA,TRBJ2-7,TRBV6-5,NA,13,TGTGCCGTAACGGGGAGCCTCCCCTACGAGCAGTACTTC,CAVTGSLPYEQYF
once,TRBJ2-2,TRBV30,NA,14,TGTGCCTGGAGCCGGGACATAATAACCGGGGAGCTGTTTTTT,CAWSRDIITGELFF
NA,TRBJ2-7,TRBV12-3/TRBV12-4,NA,13,TGTGCCAGCAGTCCTCCAGGCTCCTACGAGCAGTACTTC,CASSPPGSYEQYF
NA,TRBJ2-7,TRBV6-5,TRBD2,16,TGTGCCAGCAGTTACGGACTAGCGGGGTCTTCCTACGAGCAGTACTTC,CASSYGLAGSSYEQYF
NA,TRBJ2-7,TRBV27,NA,17,TGTGCCAGCAGTTTATCTCGGGCAGGGTCCAGCTCCTACGAGCAGTACTTC,CASSLSRAGSSSYEQYF
NA,TRBJ1-4,TRBV6-5,TRBD1,13,TGTGCCAGCAAAAGGACAGGGACTGAAAAACTGTTTTTT,CASKRTGTEKLFF
NA,TRBJ2-7,TRBV4-3,TRBD2,16,TGCGCCAGCAGCCAAGGGCCTAGCGGGCTCTCCTACGAGCAGTACTTC,CASSQGPSGLSYEQYF
NA,TRBJ2-5,TRBV6-6,NA,16,TGTGCCAGCACTAATCACCGTTTCCAGGGGAGGAGGCCCCAGTACTTC,CASTNHRFQGRRPQYF